This is a list of T cell receptor beta chains from one sample in a study of human T cells and chemical hapten exposure. TCRdb re-analysed the RACE reads in MiXCR, keeping a single row per CDR3 protein. Of about 65,000 distinct CDR3 sequences in the sample, around 6.1% were seen once. Specimen: whole blood. Receptor source: a female donor in good health. Some clones in this sample may be carry-over from other donors' samples. CDR3s include the opening cysteine and the closing phenylalanine or tryptophan. D genes are given only for firm matches. Part of the rows lack a size; the others show once, few, many or a class for expanded clones.

clone size,J gene,V gene,D gene,CDR3 DNA,CDR3 protein
few,TRBJ2-2,TRBV18,NA,TGTGCCAGCTCTGCCGGGCCAACGAACACCGGGGAGCTGTTTTTT,CASSAGPTNTGELFF
NA,TRBJ2-3,TRBV19,NA,TGTGCCAGTAGTTCGGAGGGTTTGGCAGATACGCAGTATTTT,CASSSEGLADTQYF
many,TRBJ2-3,TRBV2,NA,TGTGCCAGCAGTAGCGGCACTAGCACAGATACGCAGTATTTT,CASSSGTSTDTQYF
many,TRBJ1-1,TRBV6-5,NA,TGTGCCAGCAGTTTCCGAAATTTTGGGGGCGTTAGGACTGAAGCTTTCTTT,CASSFRNFGGVRTEAFF
many,TRBJ2-7,TRBV4-1,NA,TGCGCCAGCAGCCCCCCGGACACCCTCTACGAGCAGTACTTC,CASSPPDTLYEQYF
NA,TRBJ2-2,TRBV12-5,NA,TGTGCTAGTGGTTCGGACGGCCATAACACCGGGGAGCTGTTTTTT,CASGSDGHNTGELFF
few,TRBJ2-7,TRBV6-1,TRBD2,TGTGCCAGCAGCGCGGGACTAGCGGGGTACGAGCAGTACTTC,CASSAGLAGYEQYF
many,TRBJ2-5,TRBV12-3/TRBV12-4,NA,TGTGCCAGCAGTTTAGTTGAGACCCAGTACTTC,CASSLVETQYF
NA,TRBJ2-1,TRBV6-2/TRBV6-3,NA,TGTGCCAGCAGTGGGGCTCTGGCGACGAGGGCCGACAATGAGCAGTTCTTC,CASSGALATRADNEQFF
NA,TRBJ1-5,TRBV19,NA,TGTGCCAGTCAGAGCTATAGCAATCAGCCCCAGCATTTT,CASQSYSNQPQHF
many,TRBJ2-7,TRBV6-1,TRBD2,TGTGCCAGCAGTGAAGGAGGGAGGGACGAGCAGTACTTC,CASSEGGRDEQYF
NA,TRBJ2-1,TRBV11-2,NA,TGTGCCAGCAGCGGGATTCATGCATCCTACAATGAGCAGTTCTTC,CASSGIHASYNEQFF
many,TRBJ2-1,TRBV7-2,TRBD2,TGTGCCAGCAGCTTAGCGGGACTAGTAGATGAGCAGTTCTTC,CASSLAGLVDEQFF
NA,TRBJ1-2,TRBV6-6,NA,TGTGCCAGCAAAACAGGGTCCTATGGCTACACCTTC,CASKTGSYGYTF
many,TRBJ1-2,TRBV7-8,NA,TGTGCCAGCAGCCCCGTGTCGGTCGGCTACACCTTC,CASSPVSVGYTF
many,TRBJ2-3,TRBV20-1,TRBD1,TGCAGTGTAAGGACAGGGGCAACCCAATCTAGCACAGATACGCAGTATTTT,CSVRTGATQSSTDTQYF
many,TRBJ2-6,TRBV28,TRBD1,TGTGCCAGCAGTTTCTCACAGGGGGCGGTCAGCTCTGGGGCCAACGTCCTGACTTTC,CASSFSQGAVSSGANVLTF
many,TRBJ2-2,TRBV28,NA,TGTGCCAGCAGTTTCTACCGAGGAACGAACACCGGGGAGCTGTTTTTT,CASSFYRGTNTGELFF
many,TRBJ1-6,TRBV20-1,NA,TGCAGTGCTAGAGACCCCGTAGCTGGCAATAATTCACCCCTCCACTTT,CSARDPVAGNNSPLHF
few,TRBJ1-2,TRBV29-1,NA,TGCAGCGTGCGATCCACCGCCTATGGCTACACCTTC,CSVRSTAYGYTF
many,TRBJ2-1,TRBV12-3/TRBV12-4,TRBD2,TGTGCCAGCAGTCCCGGGAGGAGTGGTGAGCAGTTCTTC,CASSPGRSGEQFF
many,TRBJ2-5,TRBV11-2,NA,TGTGCCAGCAGCTTAGATGGGGGGGCCCAAGAGACCCAGTACTTC,CASSLDGGAQETQYF
many,TRBJ2-6,TRBV12-3/TRBV12-4,NA,TGTGCCAGCAGTTTGAAGCTGGGACACATCGTCCTGACTTTC,CASSLKLGHIVLTF
many,TRBJ2-7,TRBV20-1,NA,TGCAGTGCTAGTGGGGCTCGAAGCTCCTACGAGCAGTACTTC,CSASGARSSYEQYF
few,TRBJ2-7,TRBV20-1,NA,TGCAGTGCTGGATGGGACATAGGTTACTTC,CSAGWDIGYF
many,TRBJ2-3,TRBV5-1,TRBD2,TGCGCCAGCAGCTTAGGACTAGACAACACAGATACGCAGTATTTT,CASSLGLDNTDTQYF
few,TRBJ1-4,TRBV19,NA,TGTGCCAGTACCCCGGCGGGGGGGGATGAAAAACTGTTTTTT,CASTPAGGDEKLFF
NA,TRBJ1-2,TRBV5-6,NA,TGTGCCAGCAGCTTGAGGGGACGCAACTATGGCTACACCTTC,CASSLRGRNYGYTF
many,TRBJ2-3,TRBV29-1,NA,TGCAGCGTTGAAGAAAGTCGGGTAGATACGCAGTATTTT,CSVEESRVDTQYF
NA,TRBJ2-3,TRBV21-1,NA,TGTGCCAGCAGCAACATCCGGGAGACATTCACAGATACGCAGTATTTT,CASSNIRETFTDTQYF
many,TRBJ2-1,TRBV9,TRBD1,TGTGCCAGCAGCCCGGGGACAGGGGTCGATGAGCAGTTCTTC,CASSPGTGVDEQFF
many,TRBJ1-2,TRBV7-9,NA,TGTGCCAGCAGCCTCCAAGACGGCTATGGCTACACCTTC,CASSLQDGYGYTF
many,TRBJ1-4,TRBV4-3,NA,TGCGCCAGCAGCCAGGACCCCGGGAATGAAAAACTGTTTTTT,CASSQDPGNEKLFF
NA,TRBJ1-1,TRBV29-1,TRBD1,TGCAGCGTTGAAGATGAAGGGGGCTCAGCTTTCTTT,CSVEDEGGSAFF
many,TRBJ1-3,TRBV27,NA,TGTGCCAGCAAGACGGGGCTGTCTGGAAACACCATATATTTT,CASKTGLSGNTIYF
NA,TRBJ1-2,TRBV12-3/TRBV12-4,TRBD1,TGTGCCAGCATGGGACAGGGTAGCTATGGCTACACCTTC,CASMGQGSYGYTF
NA,TRBJ2-5,TRBV6-5,TRBD1,TGTGCCAGCAGCTCTACAGGGGAGCAAGAGACCCAGTACTTC,CASSSTGEQETQYF
many,TRBJ1-1,TRBV30,NA,TGTGCCTGGAACCCCTCTGCGTTGAACACTGAAGCTTTCTTT,CAWNPSALNTEAFF
many,TRBJ1-6,TRBV20-1,NA,TGCAGTGCCTCCGGGGCCGATAATTCACCCCTCCACTTT,CSASGADNSPLHF
NA,TRBJ2-7,TRBV25-1,NA,TGTGCCAGCAGTGAATCGGGAATCCCGGGCGGAGAGCAGTACTTC,CASSESGIPGGEQYF
NA,TRBJ1-2,TRBV10-3,TRBD1,TGTGCCATCAGTGGTGGGACAGGGGGAAGCTATGGCTACACCTTC,CAISGGTGGSYGYTF
many,TRBJ2-1,TRBV7-9,TRBD2,TGTGCCAGCAGCCCCCCGGGACTAGCAGACACGGGGGATGAGCAGTTCTTC,CASSPPGLADTGDEQFF
NA,TRBJ2-1,TRBV21-1,NA,TGTGCCAACAGCAAAGAGGAGACGCAGAATGAGCAGTTCTTC,CANSKEETQNEQFF
NA,TRBJ1-4,TRBV2,NA,TGTGCCAGCAGTGCCAGGAGGGTACTACTTAATGAAAAACTGTTTTTT,CASSARRVLLNEKLFF
few,TRBJ2-1,TRBV3-1,NA,TGTGCCAGCAGCCGCGGAACAGTAGAGCAGTTCTTC,CASSRGTVEQFF
many,TRBJ2-1,TRBV11-1,TRBD2,TGTGCCAGCAGCTTATCTAGCGGGAGCTCCTACAATGAGCAGTTCTTC,CASSLSSGSSYNEQFF
NA,TRBJ2-3,TRBV6-5,TRBD2,TGTGCCAGCAGTAGCCGCGGGGGGGCGGGAGATACGCAGTATTTT,CASSSRGGAGDTQYF
NA,TRBJ2-1,TRBV4-2,NA,TGTGCCAGCAGCCAAGATCCTGAAATCAATGAGCAGTTCTTC,CASSQDPEINEQFF
many,TRBJ2-1,TRBV27,TRBD2,TGTGCCAGCAGTTTATTGGGGGGAGGGCGTTACAATGAGCAGTTCTTC,CASSLLGGGRYNEQFF
many,TRBJ1-2,TRBV12-3/TRBV12-4,TRBD1,TGTGCCAGCAGCAGGGACAGGGGCAACTATGGCTACACCTTC,CASSRDRGNYGYTF
many,TRBJ1-2,TRBV28,NA,TGTGCCAGCAGTTTATTAATGATCCAGTATGGCTACACCTTC,CASSLLMIQYGYTF
few,TRBJ1-5,TRBV6-1,NA,TGTGCCGGGGGGAGGACGGACAATCAGCCCCAGCATTTT,CAGGRTDNQPQHF
NA,TRBJ2-3,TRBV12-3/TRBV12-4,TRBD1,TGTGCCAGCAGTCTTCGGACAGGGGGCACAGATACGCAGTATTTT,CASSLRTGGTDTQYF
many,TRBJ2-3,TRBV27,NA,TGTGCCAGCAGTTTGGGCAGGCTGGGAACAGATACGCAGTATTTT,CASSLGRLGTDTQYF